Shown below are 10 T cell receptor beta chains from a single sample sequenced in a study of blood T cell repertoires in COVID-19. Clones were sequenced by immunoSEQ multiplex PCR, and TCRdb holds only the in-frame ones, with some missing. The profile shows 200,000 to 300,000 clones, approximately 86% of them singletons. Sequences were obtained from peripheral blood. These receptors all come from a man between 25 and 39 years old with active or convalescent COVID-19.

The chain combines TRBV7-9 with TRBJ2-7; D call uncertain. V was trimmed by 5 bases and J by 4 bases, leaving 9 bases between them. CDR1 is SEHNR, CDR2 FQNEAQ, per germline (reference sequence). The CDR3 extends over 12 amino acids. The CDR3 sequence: CASSQIGYEQYF. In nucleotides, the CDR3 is TGTGCCAGCAGCCAAATCGGGTACGAGCAGTACTTC.

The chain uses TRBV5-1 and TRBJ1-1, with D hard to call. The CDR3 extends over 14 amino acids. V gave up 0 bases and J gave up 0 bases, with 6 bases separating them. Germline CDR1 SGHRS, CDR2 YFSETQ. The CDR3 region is CASSLDNMNTEAFF. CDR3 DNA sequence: TGCGCCAGCAGCTTGGACAACATGAACACTGAAGCTTTCTTT.

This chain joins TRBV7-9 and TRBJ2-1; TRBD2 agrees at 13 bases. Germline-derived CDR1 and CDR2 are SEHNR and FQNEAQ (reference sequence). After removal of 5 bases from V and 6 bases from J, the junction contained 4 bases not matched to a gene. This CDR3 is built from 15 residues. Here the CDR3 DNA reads TGTGCCAGCAGCCCCCGACTAGCGGGGGGCAATGAGCAGTTCTTC. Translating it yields CASSPRLAGGNEQFF.

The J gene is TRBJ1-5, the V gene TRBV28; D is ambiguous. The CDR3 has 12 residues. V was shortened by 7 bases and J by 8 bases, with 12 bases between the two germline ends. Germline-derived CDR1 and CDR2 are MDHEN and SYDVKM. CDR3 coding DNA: TGTGCCAGCAAAGAGGGCGGGGAGCCCCAGCATTTT. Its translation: CASKEGGEPQHF.

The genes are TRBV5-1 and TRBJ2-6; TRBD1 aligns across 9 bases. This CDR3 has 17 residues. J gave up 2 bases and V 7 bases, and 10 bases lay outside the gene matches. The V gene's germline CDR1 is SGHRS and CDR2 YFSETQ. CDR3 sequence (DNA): TGCGCCAGCGAACACGGGACAGGGAGAACTGGGGCCAACGTCCTGACTTTC. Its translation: CASEHGTGRTGANVLTF.

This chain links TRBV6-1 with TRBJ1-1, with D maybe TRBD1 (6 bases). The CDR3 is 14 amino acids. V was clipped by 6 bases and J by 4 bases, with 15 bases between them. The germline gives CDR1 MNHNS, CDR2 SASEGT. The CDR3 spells CASRDPQDSTEAFF. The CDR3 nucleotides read TGTGCCAGCAGAGATCCCCAGGACAGCACTGAAGCTTTCTTT.

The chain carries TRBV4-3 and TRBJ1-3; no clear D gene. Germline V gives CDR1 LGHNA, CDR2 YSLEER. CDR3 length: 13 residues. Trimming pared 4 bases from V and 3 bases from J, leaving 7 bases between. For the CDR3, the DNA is TGCGCCAGCAGCCCGACACATGGAAACACCATATATTTT. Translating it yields CASSPTHGNTIYF.

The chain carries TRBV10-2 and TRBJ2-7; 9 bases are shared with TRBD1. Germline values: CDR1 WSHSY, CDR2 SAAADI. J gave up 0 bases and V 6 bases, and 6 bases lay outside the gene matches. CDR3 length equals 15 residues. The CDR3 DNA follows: TGCGCCAGCAGCGCCAGGACAGGGGACTCCTACGAGCAGTACTTC. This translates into CASSARTGDSYEQYF.

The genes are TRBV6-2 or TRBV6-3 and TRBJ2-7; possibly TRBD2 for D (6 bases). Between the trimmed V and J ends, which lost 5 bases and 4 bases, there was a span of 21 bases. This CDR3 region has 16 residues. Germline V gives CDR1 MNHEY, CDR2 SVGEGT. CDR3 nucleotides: TGTGCCAGCAGTCTCCGGGGTGGTAGCGGTATATACGAGCAGTACTTC. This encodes CASSLRGGSGIYEQYF.

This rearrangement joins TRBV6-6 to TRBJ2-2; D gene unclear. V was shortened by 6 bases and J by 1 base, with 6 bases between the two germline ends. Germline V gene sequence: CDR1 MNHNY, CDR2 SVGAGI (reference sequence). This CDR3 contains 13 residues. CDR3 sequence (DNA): TGTGCCAGCAGGATACAGAACACCGGGGAGCTGTTTTTT. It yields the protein CASRIQNTGELFF.